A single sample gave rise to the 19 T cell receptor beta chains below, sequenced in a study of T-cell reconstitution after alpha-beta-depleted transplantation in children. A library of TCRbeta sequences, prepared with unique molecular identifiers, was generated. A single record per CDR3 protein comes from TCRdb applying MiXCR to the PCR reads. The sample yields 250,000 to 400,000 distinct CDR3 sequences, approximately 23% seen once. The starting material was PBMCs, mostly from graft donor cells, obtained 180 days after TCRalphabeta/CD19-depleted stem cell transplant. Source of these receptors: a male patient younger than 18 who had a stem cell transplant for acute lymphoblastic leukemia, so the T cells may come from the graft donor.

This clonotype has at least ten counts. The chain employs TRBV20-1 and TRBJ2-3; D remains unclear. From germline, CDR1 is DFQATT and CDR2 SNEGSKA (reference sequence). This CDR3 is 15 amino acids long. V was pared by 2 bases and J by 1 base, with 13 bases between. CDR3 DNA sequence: TGCAGTGCTAGAATCTCTAGTCAAGGCACAGATACGCAGTATTTT. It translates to CSARISSQGTDTQYF.

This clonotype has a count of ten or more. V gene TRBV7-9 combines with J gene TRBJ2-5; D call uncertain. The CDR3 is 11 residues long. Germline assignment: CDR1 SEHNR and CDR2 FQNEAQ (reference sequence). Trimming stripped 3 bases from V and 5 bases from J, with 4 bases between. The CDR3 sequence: CASSFGETQYF. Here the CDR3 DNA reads TGTGCCAGCAGCTTCGGGGAGACCCAGTACTTC.

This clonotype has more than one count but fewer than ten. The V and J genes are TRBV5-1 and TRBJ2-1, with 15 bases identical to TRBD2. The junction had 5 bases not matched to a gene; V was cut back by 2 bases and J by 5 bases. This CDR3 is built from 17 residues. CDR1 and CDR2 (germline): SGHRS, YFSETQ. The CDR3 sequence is CASSFGLAGGRNNEQFF. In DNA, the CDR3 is TGCGCCAGCAGCTTCGGACTAGCGGGAGGGCGTAACAATGAGCAGTTCTTC.

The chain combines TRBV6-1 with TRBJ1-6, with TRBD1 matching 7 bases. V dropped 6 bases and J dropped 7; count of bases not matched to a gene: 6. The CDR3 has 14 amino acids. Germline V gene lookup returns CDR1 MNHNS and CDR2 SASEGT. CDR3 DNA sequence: TGTGCCAGCAGATCTGACAGGGAAAATTCACCCCTCCACTTT. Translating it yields CASRSDRENSPLHF.

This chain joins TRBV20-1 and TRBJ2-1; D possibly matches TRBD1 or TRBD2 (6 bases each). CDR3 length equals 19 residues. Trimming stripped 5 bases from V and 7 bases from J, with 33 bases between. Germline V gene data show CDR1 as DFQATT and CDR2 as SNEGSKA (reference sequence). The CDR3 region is CSARSTTGDAGYPWNEQFF. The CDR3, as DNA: TGCAGTGCTCGTTCTACGACAGGAGACGCGGGATACCCGTGGAATGAGCAGTTCTTC.

The CDR3 sequence is CASSPLGSLIPYEQYF. DNA for the CDR3: TGTGCCAGCAGCCCCCTAGGGTCACTGATCCCCTACGAGCAGTACTTC. The rearrangement uses TRBV7-6 and TRBJ2-7; D remains unclear. The germline V gene has CDR1 SGHVS and CDR2 FNYEAQ. V was shortened by 5 bases and J by 2 bases, with 19 bases between the two germline ends. The CDR3 has 16 residues.

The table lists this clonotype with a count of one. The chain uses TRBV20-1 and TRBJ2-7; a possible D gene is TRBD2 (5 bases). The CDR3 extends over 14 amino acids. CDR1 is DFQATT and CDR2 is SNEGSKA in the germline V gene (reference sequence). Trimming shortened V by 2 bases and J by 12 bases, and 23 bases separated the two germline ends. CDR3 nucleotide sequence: TGCAGTGCTAGATACGAAGGGTACGGGATCTCCTCGTACTTC. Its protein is CSARYEGYGISSYF.

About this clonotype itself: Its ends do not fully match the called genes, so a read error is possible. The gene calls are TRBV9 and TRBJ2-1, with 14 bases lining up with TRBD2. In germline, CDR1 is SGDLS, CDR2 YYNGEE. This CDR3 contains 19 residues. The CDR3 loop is CASSVRLAGGPFGYNEQFF. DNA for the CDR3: TGTGCCAGCAGCGTCCGACTAGCGGGAGGGCCGTTTGGATACAACGAGCAGTTCTTC.

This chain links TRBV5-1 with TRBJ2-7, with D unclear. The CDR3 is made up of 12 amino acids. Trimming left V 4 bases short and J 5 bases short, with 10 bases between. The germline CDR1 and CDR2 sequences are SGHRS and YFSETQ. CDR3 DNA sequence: TGCGCCAGCAGCCCTGACGCCCACGAGCAGTACTTC. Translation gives CASSPDAHEQYF.

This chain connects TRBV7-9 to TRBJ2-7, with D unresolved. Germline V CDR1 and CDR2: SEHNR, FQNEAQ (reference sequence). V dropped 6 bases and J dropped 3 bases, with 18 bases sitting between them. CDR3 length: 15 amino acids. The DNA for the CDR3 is TGTGCCAGCAGTCATAGGGAAGCGACTTACTACGAGCAGTACTTC. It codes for CASSHREATYYEQYF.

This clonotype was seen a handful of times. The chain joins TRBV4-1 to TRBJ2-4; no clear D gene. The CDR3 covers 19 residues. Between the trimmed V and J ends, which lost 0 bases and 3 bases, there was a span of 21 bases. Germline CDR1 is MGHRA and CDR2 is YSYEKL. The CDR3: CASSQDRMRPMGFKNIQYF. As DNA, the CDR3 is TGCGCCAGCAGCCAAGATAGAATGAGGCCTATGGGATTCAAAAACATTCAGTACTTC.

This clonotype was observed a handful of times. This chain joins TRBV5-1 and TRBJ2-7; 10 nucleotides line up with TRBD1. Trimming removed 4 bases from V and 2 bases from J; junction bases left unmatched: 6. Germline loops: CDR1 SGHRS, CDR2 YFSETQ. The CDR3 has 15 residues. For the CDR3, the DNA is TGCGCCAGCAGCCGCGGGACAGGGGAGACCTACGAGCAGTACTTC. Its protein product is CASSRGTGETYEQYF.

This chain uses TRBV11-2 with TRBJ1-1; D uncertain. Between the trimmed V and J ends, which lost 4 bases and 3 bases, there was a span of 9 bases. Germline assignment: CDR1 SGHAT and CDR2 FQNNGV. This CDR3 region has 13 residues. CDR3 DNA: TGTGCCAGCAGCTCGGAAGTGTACACTGAAGCTTTCTTT. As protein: CASSSEVYTEAFF.

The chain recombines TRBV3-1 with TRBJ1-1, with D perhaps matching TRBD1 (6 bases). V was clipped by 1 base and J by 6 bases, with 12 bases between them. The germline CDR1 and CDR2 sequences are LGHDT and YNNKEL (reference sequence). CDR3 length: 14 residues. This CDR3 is CASSQVRQVSEAFF. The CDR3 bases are TGTGCCAGCAGCCAAGTCCGACAGGTCTCTGAAGCTTTCTTT. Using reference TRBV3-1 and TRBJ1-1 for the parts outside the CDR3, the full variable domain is DTAVSQTPKYLVTQMGNDKSIKCEQNLGHDTMYWYKQDSKKFLKIMFSYNNKELIINETVPNRFSPKSPDKAHLNLHINSLELGDSAVYFCASSQVRQVSEAFFGQGTRLTVV.

The CDR3, as DNA: TGTGCCAGCAGCGGACTAGCGGGAGCAATCGAGCAGTACTTC. Protein sequence: CASSGLAGAIEQYF. The J gene is TRBJ2-7, the V gene TRBV27; 13 bases are shared with TRBD2. The germline CDR1 and CDR2 sequences are MNHEY and SMNVEV (reference sequence). V lost 6 bases and J lost 6; bases outside the gene matches: 5. The CDR3 contains 14 residues.

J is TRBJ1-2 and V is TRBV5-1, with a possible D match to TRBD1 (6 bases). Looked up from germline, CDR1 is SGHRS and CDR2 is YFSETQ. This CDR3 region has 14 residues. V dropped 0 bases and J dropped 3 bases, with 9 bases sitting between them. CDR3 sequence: CASSLGPGDYGYTF. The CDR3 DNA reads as TGCGCCAGCAGCTTGGGCCCAGGGGACTATGGCTACACCTTC.

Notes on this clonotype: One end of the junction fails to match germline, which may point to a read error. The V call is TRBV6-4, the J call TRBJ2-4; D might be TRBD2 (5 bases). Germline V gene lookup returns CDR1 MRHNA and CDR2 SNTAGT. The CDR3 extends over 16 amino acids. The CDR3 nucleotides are TGTGCCAGCAGAGACTCGTCCGGAGGTTCCCAAAACATTCAGTACTTC. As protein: CASRDSSGGSQNIQYF.

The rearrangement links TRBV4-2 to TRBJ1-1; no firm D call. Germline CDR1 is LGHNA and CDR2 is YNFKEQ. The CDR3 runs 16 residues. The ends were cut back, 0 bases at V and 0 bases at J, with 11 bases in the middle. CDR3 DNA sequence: TGTGCCAGCAGCCAAGATTCGACATACATGAACACTGAAGCTTTCTTT. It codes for CASSQDSTYMNTEAFF.

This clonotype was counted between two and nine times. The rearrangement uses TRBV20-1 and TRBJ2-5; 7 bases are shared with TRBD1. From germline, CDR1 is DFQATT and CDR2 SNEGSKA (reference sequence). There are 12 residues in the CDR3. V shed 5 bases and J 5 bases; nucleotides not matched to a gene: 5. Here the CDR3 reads CSAHRGGETQYF. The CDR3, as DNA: TGCAGTGCTCACAGGGGCGGGGAGACCCAGTACTTC.